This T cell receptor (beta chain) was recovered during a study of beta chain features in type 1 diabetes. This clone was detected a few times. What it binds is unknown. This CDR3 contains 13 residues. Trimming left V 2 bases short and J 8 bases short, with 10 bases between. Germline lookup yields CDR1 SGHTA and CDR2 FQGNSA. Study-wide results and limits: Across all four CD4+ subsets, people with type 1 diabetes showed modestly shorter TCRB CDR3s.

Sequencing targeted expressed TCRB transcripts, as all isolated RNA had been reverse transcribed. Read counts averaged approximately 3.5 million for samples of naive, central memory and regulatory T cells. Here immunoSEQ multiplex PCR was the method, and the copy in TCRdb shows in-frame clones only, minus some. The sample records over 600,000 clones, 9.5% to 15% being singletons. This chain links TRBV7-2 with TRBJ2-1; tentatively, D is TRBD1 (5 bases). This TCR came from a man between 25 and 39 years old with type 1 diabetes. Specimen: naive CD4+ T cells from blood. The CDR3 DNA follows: TGTGCCAGCAGCTTACTACAGGCGGATGAGCAGTTCTTC. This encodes CASSLLQADEQFF.